Listed here are 17 T cell receptor beta chains from one sample, sequenced in a study of blood T cell repertoires in COVID-19 (TCRdb year 2020). The library came from the immunoSEQ multiplex PCR assay. What TCRdb holds here is the immuneACCESS table cut down to in-frame rearrangements. Part of the clones is not present; checked against another copy, under half of the missing clones reflect an unresolved V gene, and the others are unexplained. This sample comprises over 130,000 clones, 65% to 90% of them detected only once. The ten biggest clones cover around 3.5% of the sample. Sequenced: peripheral blood. The receptors here all came from a man in his 70s with acute or convalescent COVID-19.

This clone was counted once. This chain links TRBV19 with TRBJ2-5; 9 bases are shared with TRBD1. The CDR3 is 14 residues long. With V trimmed by 3 bases and J by 4 bases, 3 bases remained unmatched. Germline CDR1 reads LNHDA; CDR2 reads SQIVND (reference sequence). The CDR3, as DNA: TGTGCCAGTAGTATGGGACAGGGTGGAGAGACCCAGTACTTC. This gives the protein CASSMGQGGETQYF. Filled out from reference TRBV19 and TRBJ2-5, the complete variable domain reads DGGITQSPKYLFRKEGQNVTLSCEQNLNHDAMYWYRQDPGQGLRLIYYSQIVNDFQKGDIAEGYSVSREKKESFPLTVTSAQKNPTAFYLCASSMGQGGETQYFGPGTRLLVL.

The V gene is TRBV29-1, the J gene TRBJ2-7; TRBD2 matches 13 bases. With 2 bases clipped from V and 4 bases from J, the junction kept 11 bases outside the gene matches. Germline CDR1 is SQVTM and CDR2 is ANQGSEA. CDR3 length: 17 residues. The CDR3 nucleotides are TGCAGCGTTGAATCGGTCGGGACTAGCGGGATGGATTACGAGCAGTACTTC. It is translated as CSVESVGTSGMDYEQYF.

J is TRBJ2-1 and V is TRBV5-1; D remains ambiguous. CDR1 is SGHRS, CDR2 YFSETQ, per germline. This CDR3 contains 16 residues. The ends were cut back, 2 bases at V and 0 bases at J, with 12 bases in the middle. CDR3 sequence reads: CASSFGWASSYNEQFF. The CDR3 coding sequence is TGCGCCAGCAGCTTCGGTTGGGCGAGCTCCTACAATGAGCAGTTCTTC.

The chain joins TRBV18 to TRBJ2-7, with 10 bases lining up with TRBD1. V gave up 0 bases and J gave up 4 bases; unmatched junction bases: 6. There are 16 residues in the CDR3. Looked up from germline, CDR1 is KGHSH and CDR2 is LQKENI. CDR3 coding DNA: TGTGCCAGCTCACCACCAACGGGACAGGGGAGGTACGAGCAGTACTTC. As protein: CASSPPTGQGRYEQYF. Filled out from reference TRBV18 and TRBJ2-7, the complete variable domain reads NAGVMQNPRHLVRRRGQEARLRCSPMKGHSHVYWYRQLPEEGLKFMVYLQKENIIDESGMPKERFSAEFPKEGPSILRIQQVVRGDSAAYFCASSPPTGQGRYEQYFGPGTRLTVT.

The V and J genes are TRBV7-3 and TRBJ2-3; 8 bases map to TRBD2. CDR1 is SGHTA and CDR2 is FQGTGA in the germline V gene. With 4 bases clipped from V and 0 bases from J, the junction kept 15 bases outside the gene matches. The CDR3 consists of 19 residues. CDR3 in amino acids: CASSSTGAPSGSSTDTQYF. DNA for the CDR3: TGTGCCAGCAGCTCCACGGGGGCGCCTAGCGGGTCAAGCACAGATACGCAGTATTTT. The full variable domain, its missing parts supplied by reference TRBV7-3 and TRBJ2-3, is GAGVSQTPSNKVTEKGKYVELRCDPISGHTALYWYRQSLGQGPEFLIYFQGTGAADDSGLPNDRFFAVRPEGSVSTLKIQRTERGDSAVYLCASSSTGAPSGSSTDTQYFGPGTRLTVL.

The V call is TRBV19, the J call TRBJ2-3, with 15 positions matching TRBD2. Looked up from germline, CDR1 is LNHDA and CDR2 is SQIVND (reference sequence). The CDR3 runs 19 residues. Trimming removed 4 bases from V and 3 bases from J; junction bases left unmatched: 11. The DNA for the CDR3 is TGTGCCAGTAGTACCTTGAGGACTAGCGGGAGGGCCTGGACAGATACGCAGTATTTT. Its protein is CASSTLRTSGRAWTDTQYF.

The count of this clone is one. CDR3 loop: CATSRDYRGRDEQYF. CDR3 DNA: TGTGCCACCAGCAGAGATTATAGGGGGAGGGACGAGCAGTACTTC. The chain combines TRBV15 with TRBJ2-7, with D perhaps matching TRBD2 (7 bases). Trimming stripped 0 bases from V and 5 bases from J, with 14 bases between. CDR3 size: 15 residues. Germline CDR1 LNHNV, CDR2 YYDKDF (reference sequence).

J is TRBJ1-5 and V is TRBV5-4; 7 positions agree with TRBD1. CDR1 is SGHNT and CDR2 is YYREEE in the germline V gene (reference sequence). V trimming: 4 bases; J trimming: 4 bases; junction bases outside the gene matches: 2. This CDR3 comprises 13 residues. CDR3 loop: CASSRDSNQPQHF. CDR3 sequence (DNA): TGTGCCAGCAGCCGGGACAGTAATCAGCCCCAGCATTTT.

V and J are TRBV6-6 and TRBJ2-3; 12 bases are shared with TRBD2. The CDR3 spans 15 residues. V was pared by 7 bases and J by 3 bases, with 5 bases of the junction left unmatched. From germline, CDR1 is MNHNY and CDR2 SVGAGI (reference sequence). For the CDR3, the DNA is TGTGCCAGCACCAAACTAGCGGGAGGAACAGATACGCAGTATTTT. Its protein is CASTKLAGGTDTQYF.

The chain is built from TRBV2 and TRBJ2-5; 8 nucleotides line up with TRBD2. This CDR3 contains 15 residues. The germline CDR1 and CDR2 sequences are SNHLY and FYNNEI. Germline trimming cut 4 bases from V and 7 bases from J; bases unmatched to any gene: 11. The CDR3 is CASSGSGSAVGTQYF. In DNA, the CDR3 is TGTGCCAGCAGTGGGAGCGGGAGTGCGGTCGGGACCCAGTACTTC. The entire variable domain, with the rest obtained from reference TRBV2 and TRBJ2-5, is as follows: EPEVTQTPSHQVTQMGQEVILRCVPISNHLYFYWYRQILGQKVEFLVSFYNNEISEKSEIFDDQFSVERPDGSNFTLKIRSTKLEDSAMYFCASSGSGSAVGTQYFGPGTRLLVL.

The rearrangement joins TRBV10-1 to TRBJ2-7; 9 bases are a match to TRBD2. Germline-derived CDR1 and CDR2 are WNHNN and SYGVQD (reference sequence). There are 16 residues in the CDR3. J was trimmed by 4 bases and V by 0 bases; bases with no gene match: 7. CDR3 DNA: TGCGCCAGCAGTGAGTCCGGGGTGCTAGCGGGGTACGAGCAGTACTTC. This gives the protein CASSESGVLAGYEQYF.

This clone was seen a single time. The chain recombines TRBV19 with TRBJ1-1; D gene uncertain. The CDR3 has 14 amino acids. V was clipped by 4 bases and J by 5 bases, with 14 bases between them. Per the germline V gene, CDR1 is LNHDA and CDR2 is SQIVND (reference sequence). The CDR3 DNA reads TGTGCCAGTAGTACGGTGGCAGGTGGGACTGAAGCTTTCTTT. Its protein is CASSTVAGGTEAFF.

V and J are TRBV7-6 and TRBJ1-6, with D perhaps matching TRBD1 (6 bases). Trimming cost V 1 base and J 6 bases, with 10 bases left between them. The germline gives CDR1 SGHVS, CDR2 FNYEAQ. The CDR3 is 15 amino acids. This chain's CDR3 is CASSLGTAPNSPLHF. The CDR3 DNA reads as TGTGCCAGCAGCTTAGGGACAGCCCCTAATTCACCCCTCCACTTT.

V gene TRBV28 combines with J gene TRBJ2-1, with unresolved D. This CDR3 region has 12 residues. Germline CDR1 MDHEN, CDR2 SYDVKM. The germline V and J ends were trimmed by 2 bases and 5 bases, with 4 bases remaining between them. This CDR3 reads CASSLLDNEQFF. Here the CDR3 DNA reads TGTGCCAGCAGTTTACTCGACAATGAGCAGTTCTTC.

J is TRBJ2-1 and V is TRBV27; 10 positions agree with TRBD2. This CDR3 comprises 15 residues. Germline V CDR1 and CDR2: MNHEY, SMNVEV (reference sequence). V lost 5 bases and J lost 5; bases outside the gene matches: 6. The CDR3 sequence is CASSPTTSGNNEQFF. Here the CDR3 DNA reads TGTGCCAGCAGTCCTACCACTAGCGGGAACAATGAGCAGTTCTTC.

The V and J genes are TRBV6-5 and TRBJ2-2, with TRBD1 matching over 8 bases. V was pared by 7 bases and J by 5 bases, with 3 bases of the junction left unmatched. The CDR3 is 13 amino acids. The germline gives CDR1 MNHEY, CDR2 SVGAGI. The CDR3 spells CASTWTGTGELFF. The CDR3 nucleotides are TGTGCCAGCACCTGGACAGGGACCGGGGAGCTGTTTTTT.

The rearrangement links TRBV29-1 to TRBJ2-5; TRBD2 matches 11 bases. This CDR3 comprises 15 residues. V gave up 6 bases and J gave up 5 bases; unmatched junction bases: 11. Germline V gives CDR1 SQVTM, CDR2 ANQGSEA. CDR3 amino acids: CSVRGLAEGGETQYF. The CDR3, as DNA: TGCAGCGTCAGGGGACTAGCGGAAGGAGGCGAGACCCAGTACTTC.